Listed below are T cell receptor beta chains from one sample, sequenced in a study of patients and donors after allogeneic stem cell transplantation. TCRdb reprocessed the RT-PCR reads with MiXCR, giving one entry per CDR3 protein. The sample records roughly 190,000 distinct CDR3 sequences, more than 35% being singletons. The sequencing sample was made of blood, either unsorted or a sorted T cell fraction (not recorded which). Source of these receptors: a human donor who was either an allogeneic HSCT recipient or a stem cell or donor lymphocyte infusion donor (not recorded which). It is not recorded whose cells these are; they may come from a transplant donor. Both conserved end residues are trimmed from each CDR3. The D gene is left open where the match is weak.

j_gene | d_gene | v_gene | CDR3aa
TRBJ1-3 | NA | TRBV12-3/TRBV12-4 | ASTFATRSGNTIY
TRBJ1-5 | NA | TRBV20-1 | SARVRSNQPQH
TRBJ1-2 | NA | TRBV7-8 | ASSSIYGYT
TRBJ1-2 | NA | TRBV12-3/TRBV12-4 | ASSSGTHYT
TRBJ2-7 | NA | TRBV27 | ASSLLQGFYEQY
TRBJ2-1 | NA | TRBV13 | ASSPGGDEQF
TRBJ1-1 | NA | TRBV12-3/TRBV12-4 | ASSLGGMGTEAF
TRBJ2-2 | NA | TRBV6-5 | ASALEGTGELF
TRBJ2-2 | NA | TRBV4-3 | ASSQGPPNTGELF
TRBJ1-2 | NA | TRBV5-6 | ASSPRDNYGYT
TRBJ1-1 | NA | TRBV7-9 | ASSFLLGDTEAF
TRBJ1-1 | NA | TRBV5-1 | ASSLEGYFTEAF
TRBJ1-2 | NA | TRBV5-8 | ASSVPGGNGYT
TRBJ1-2 | NA | TRBV28 | ASSPPEYGYT
TRBJ1-5 | TRBD1 | TRBV7-8 | ASSLETGSRPQH
TRBJ1-4 | NA | TRBV30 | ACPARGAPEKLF
TRBJ2-3 | TRBD2 | TRBV7-6 | ASSFKGWREETSTDTQY
TRBJ2-1 | NA | TRBV7-9 | ASSSASMGEQF
TRBJ2-6 | NA | TRBV2 | ASGPWGASGANVLT
TRBJ2-5 | NA | TRBV4-1 | ASSQDLGGSQETQY
TRBJ2-7 | NA | TRBV12-3/TRBV12-4 | ASSRDTSDEQY
TRBJ2-3 | NA | TRBV12-3/TRBV12-4 | ASSLYLPDTQY
TRBJ2-5 | NA | TRBV6-5 | ASSVGIEGRGETQY
TRBJ2-3 | NA | TRBV12-3/TRBV12-4 | ASSLTSTDTQY
TRBJ1-2 | TRBD1 | TRBV12-3/TRBV12-4 | ASSLQGVNGYT
TRBJ1-1 | NA | TRBV12-3/TRBV12-4 | ASSPWGIHTEAF
TRBJ2-7 | NA | TRBV4-3 | ASSQFIQGGEQY
TRBJ1-1 | NA | TRBV7-2 | ASSLGTRAF
TRBJ2-7 | NA | TRBV28 | ASRAPGTASYEQY
TRBJ2-1 | TRBD2 | TRBV20-1 | SARVLAGVGDEQF
TRBJ1-4 | NA | TRBV12-3/TRBV12-4 | ASSYDGSEKLF